The 6 T cell receptor beta chains presented below share a single source sample, sequenced in a study of CD8+ T cells in alopecia areata. Sequencing relied on a cDNA template that was reverse transcribed from extracted RNA. Here immunoSEQ multiplex PCR was the method, and the copy in TCRdb shows in-frame clones only, minus some. The sample lists 220,000 or so clones; about three fifths were seen once. The sequencing here drew on CD4+ T cells sorted from blood, taken at week 0. The receptors were sampled from a human donor with alopecia areata.

The chain employs TRBV29-1 and TRBJ1-2, with unresolved D. The V gene's germline CDR1 is SQVTM and CDR2 ANQGSEA. Trimming pared 1 base from V and 4 bases from J, leaving 7 bases between. The CDR3 consists of 12 residues. CDR3 residues: CSVEAATYGYTF. Written as DNA, the CDR3 is TGCAGCGTTGAAGCTGCCACCTATGGCTACACCTTC.

This chain joins TRBV7-9 and TRBJ2-3, with 10 bases matching TRBD1. The CDR3 is 15 amino acids. With V trimmed by 5 bases and J by 6 bases, 8 bases remained unmatched. The germline CDR1 and CDR2 sequences are SEHNR and FQNEAQ (reference sequence). The CDR3 DNA reads TGTGCCAGCAGCAACCGGGACAGGGGAGGGGATACGCAGTATTTT. Translated: CASSNRDRGGDTQYF.

CDR3 protein: CASSWSGEDEAFF. CDR3 nucleotide sequence: TGTGCCAGCAGCTGGAGCGGGGAAGATGAAGCTTTCTTT. This chain uses TRBV5-4 with TRBJ1-1; unclear D gene. This CDR3 region has 13 residues. The germline V and J ends were trimmed by 3 bases and 7 bases, with 13 bases remaining between them. CDR1 SGHNT and CDR2 YYREEE come from the germline V gene (reference sequence).

The sample holds a few counts of this clone. This chain uses TRBV6-6 with TRBJ1-2; a weak D match, TRBD1 (5 bases). The V end was cut by 7 bases, the J end by 3 bases, with 9 bases between. The CDR3 runs to 12 residues. Germline CDR1 and CDR2: MNHNY and SVGAGI (reference sequence). CDR3 DNA: TGTGCCAGCAAGACGGGGGACTATGGCTACACCTTC. It yields the protein CASKTGDYGYTF.

The chain recombines TRBV7-9 with TRBJ2-3, with TRBD2 matching 15 bases. The V gene's germline CDR1 is SEHNR and CDR2 FQNEAQ (reference sequence). The CDR3 runs to 16 residues. V trimming: 5 bases; J trimming: 6 bases; junction bases outside the gene matches: 6. This CDR3 reads CASSEGLAGGPDTQYF. The CDR3 DNA follows: TGTGCCAGCAGCGAGGGACTAGCGGGAGGCCCGGATACGCAGTATTTT.

The rearrangement uses TRBV15 and TRBJ2-7; the match to TRBD1 covers 9 bases. V dropped 5 bases and J dropped 5; count of bases not matched to a gene: 10. In germline, CDR1 is LNHNV, CDR2 YYDKDF (reference sequence). CDR3 length: 15 residues. CDR3 region: CATSPTRGQGDEQYF. CDR3 nucleotide sequence: TGTGCCACCAGCCCAACGCGGGGACAGGGCGACGAGCAGTACTTC.